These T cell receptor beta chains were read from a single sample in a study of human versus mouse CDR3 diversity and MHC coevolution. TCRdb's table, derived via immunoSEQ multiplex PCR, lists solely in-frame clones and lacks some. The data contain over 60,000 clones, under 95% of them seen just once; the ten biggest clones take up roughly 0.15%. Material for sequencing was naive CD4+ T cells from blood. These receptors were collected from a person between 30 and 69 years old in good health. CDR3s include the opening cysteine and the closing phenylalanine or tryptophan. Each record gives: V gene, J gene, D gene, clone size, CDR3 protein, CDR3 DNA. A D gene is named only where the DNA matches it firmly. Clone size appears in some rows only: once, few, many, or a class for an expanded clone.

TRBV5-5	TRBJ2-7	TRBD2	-	CASSNGGAGSYEQYF	TGTGCCAGCAGCAACGGGGGGGCAGGATCCTACGAGCAGTACTTC
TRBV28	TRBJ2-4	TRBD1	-	CASSLGQGNIQYF	TGTGCCAGCTCACTCGGACAGGGAAACATTCAGTACTTC
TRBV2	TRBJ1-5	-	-	CASSSGQPQHF	TGTGCCAGCAGTTCGGGTCAGCCCCAGCATTTT
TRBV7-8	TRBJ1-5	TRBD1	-	CASSLGDRGSYQPQHF	TGTGCCAGCAGCTTAGGTGACAGGGGGAGTTATCAGCCCCAGCATTTT
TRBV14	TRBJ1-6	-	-	CASSQGQVNSPLHF	TGTGCCAGCAGCCAAGGACAGGTGAATTCACCCCTCCACTTT
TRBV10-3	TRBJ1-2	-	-	CAISEGAGAGYGYTF	TGTGCCATCAGTGAGGGGGCAGGGGCGGGTTATGGCTACACCTTC
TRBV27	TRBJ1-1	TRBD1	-	CASSPTGGWNTEAFF	TGTGCCAGCAGTCCAACAGGGGGCTGGAACACTGAAGCTTTCTTT
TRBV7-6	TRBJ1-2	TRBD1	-	CASSLGQGAAGYTF	TGTGCCAGCAGCTTAGGACAGGGGGCGGCTGGCTACACCTTC
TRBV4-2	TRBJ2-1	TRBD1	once	CASSLDRASYNEQFF	TGTGCCAGCAGCCTTGACAGGGCGAGCTACAATGAGCAGTTCTTC
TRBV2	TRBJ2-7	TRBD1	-	CASSGDRSSYEQYF	TGTGCCAGCAGTGGGGACAGAAGCTCCTACGAGCAGTACTTC
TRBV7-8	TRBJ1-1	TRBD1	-	CASSYRDRGATEAFF	TGTGCCAGCAGCTACCGGGACAGGGGTGCCACTGAAGCTTTCTTT
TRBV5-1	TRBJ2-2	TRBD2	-	CASSLASGGASGTGELFF	TGCGCCAGCAGCTTGGCTAGCGGGGGGGCTTCGGGCACCGGGGAGCTGTTTTTT
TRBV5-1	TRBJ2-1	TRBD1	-	CASSRQGHNEQFF	TGCGCCAGCAGCAGACAGGGACACAATGAGCAGTTCTTC
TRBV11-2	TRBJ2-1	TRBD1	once	CASSSPGTGRNEQFF	TGTGCCAGCAGCTCCCCAGGGACAGGCCGCAATGAGCAGTTCTTC
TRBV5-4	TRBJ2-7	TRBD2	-	CASSLSTSGKSVYEQYF	TGTGCCAGCAGCTTGAGTACTAGCGGGAAGTCGGTGTACGAGCAGTACTTC
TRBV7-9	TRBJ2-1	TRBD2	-	CASSRMWAGGYNEQFF	TGTGCCAGCAGCCGAATGTGGGCGGGGGGGTACAATGAGCAGTTCTTC
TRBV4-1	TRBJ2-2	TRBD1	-	CASRAGQGYTGELFF	TGCGCCAGCAGGGCGGGACAGGGGTACACCGGGGAGCTGTTTTTT
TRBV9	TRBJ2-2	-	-	CASSVETLNTGELFF	TGTGCCAGCAGCGTAGAGACTTTGAACACCGGGGAGCTGTTTTTT
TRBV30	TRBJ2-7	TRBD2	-	CAWSGRGGSSYEQYF	TGTGCCTGGAGCGGTCGGGGCGGGAGTTCCTACGAGCAGTACTTC
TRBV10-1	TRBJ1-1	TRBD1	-	CASSYRDRVDTEAFF	TGCGCCAGCAGTTATCGGGACAGGGTAGACACTGAAGCTTTCTTT
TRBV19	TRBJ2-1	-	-	CASSIGADQFF	TGTGCCAGTAGTATAGGGGCTGACCAGTTCTTC
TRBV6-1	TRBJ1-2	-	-	CASSGSREDYGYTF	TGTGCCAGCAGCGGATCCCGGGAGGACTATGGCTACACCTTC
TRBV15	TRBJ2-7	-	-	CATSRDLDSYEQYF	TGTGCCACCAGCAGAGATCTCGACAGTTACGAGCAGTACTTC
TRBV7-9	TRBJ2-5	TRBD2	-	CASSPKTSDRTQYF	TGTGCCAGCAGCCCCAAAACTAGCGACAGGACCCAGTACTTC
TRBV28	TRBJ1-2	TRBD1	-	CASSSGQVVPYGYTF	TGTGCCAGCAGTTCTGGACAGGTCGTCCCCTATGGCTACACCTTC
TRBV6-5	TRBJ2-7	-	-	CASRSSGGSYEQYF	TGTGCCAGCAGATCGAGCGGAGGCTCCTACGAGCAGTACTTC
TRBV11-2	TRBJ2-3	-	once	CASSLGRAKYF	TGTGCCAGCAGCCTCGGGCGGGCCAAGTATTTT
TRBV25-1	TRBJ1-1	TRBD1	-	CASLSTGGAEAFF	TGTGCCAGCCTATCAACAGGGGGAGCTGAAGCTTTCTTT
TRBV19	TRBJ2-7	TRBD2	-	CASAGGSSYEQYF	TGTGCCTCCGCGGGGGGGAGCTCCTACGAGCAGTACTTC
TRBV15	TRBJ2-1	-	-	CATSKGVGNEQFF	TGTGCCACCAGCAAGGGGGTAGGCAATGAGCAGTTCTTC
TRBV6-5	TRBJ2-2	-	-	CASSPEGVISGELFF	TGTGCCAGCAGTCCCGAGGGGGTCATTTCCGGGGAGCTGTTTTTT
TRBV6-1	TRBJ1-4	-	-	CASSPSSDSLFF	TGTGCCAGCAGTCCGAGTAGTGACTCCCTGTTTTTT
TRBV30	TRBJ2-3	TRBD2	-	CARVRLAGDTQYF	TGTGCCCGGGTGAGACTAGCAGGAGATACGCAGTATTTT
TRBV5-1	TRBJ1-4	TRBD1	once	CASSLTGGNEKLFF	TGCGCCAGCAGCTTGACAGGGGGAAATGAAAAACTGTTTTTT
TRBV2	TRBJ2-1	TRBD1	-	CASWGQGANNEQFF	TGTGCCAGCTGGGGACAGGGCGCCAACAATGAGCAGTTCTTC
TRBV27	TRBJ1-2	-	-	CASSNNNYGYTF	TGTGCCAGCAGTAACAATAACTATGGCTACACCTTC
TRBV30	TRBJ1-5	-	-	CAWRPWGVNQPQHF	TGTGCCTGGAGACCATGGGGAGTCAATCAGCCCCAGCATTTT
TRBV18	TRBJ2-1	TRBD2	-	CASSPLPSSGSKNEQFF	TGTGCCAGCTCACCATTGCCTTCTAGCGGGAGTAAGAATGAGCAGTTCTTC
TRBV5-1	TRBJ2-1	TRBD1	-	CASSFRTGVIDEQFF	TGCGCCAGCAGCTTCCGGACAGGGGTTATTGATGAGCAGTTCTTC
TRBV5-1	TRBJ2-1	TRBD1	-	CASSLSRQGYNEQFF	TGCGCCAGCAGCTTGTCGAGACAGGGCTACAATGAGCAGTTCTTC
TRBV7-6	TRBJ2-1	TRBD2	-	CASSFSGGVYNEQFF	TGTGCCAGCAGCTTTAGCGGGGGGGTCTACAATGAGCAGTTCTTC
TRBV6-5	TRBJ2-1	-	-	CASSNSYPNEQFF	TGTGCCAGCAGTAACAGTTACCCTAATGAGCAGTTCTTC
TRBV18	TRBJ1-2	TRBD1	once	CASSPTGSNYGYTF	TGTGCCAGCTCACCGACAGGGAGTAACTATGGCTACACCTTC
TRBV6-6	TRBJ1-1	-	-	CASSYREMNTEAFF	TGTGCCAGCAGTTACCGGGAAATGAACACTGAAGCTTTCTTT
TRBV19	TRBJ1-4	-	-	CASTGQILATNEKLFF	TGTGCCAGTACCGGACAGATCCTCGCAACTAATGAAAAACTGTTTTTT
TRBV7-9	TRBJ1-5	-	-	CASSSSHLQPQHF	TGTGCCAGCAGCTCGAGTCATCTTCAGCCCCAGCATTTT
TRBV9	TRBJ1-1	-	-	CASSVAPPSTGTEAFF	TGTGCCAGCAGCGTAGCCCCTCCCTCTACAGGCACTGAAGCTTTCTTT
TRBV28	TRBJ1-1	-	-	CASSFYSSTTEAFF	TGTGCCAGCAGTTTCTATTCCTCCACCACTGAAGCTTTCTTT
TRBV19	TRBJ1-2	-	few	CASRNQGYGYTF	TGTGCCAGTAGGAACCAGGGTTATGGCTACACCTTC
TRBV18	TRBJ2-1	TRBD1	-	CASSPPFGTGNYNEQFF	TGTGCCAGCTCACCACCTTTCGGGACAGGGAACTACAATGAGCAGTTCTTC
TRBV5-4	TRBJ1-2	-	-	CASSLGQGSISGYTF	TGTGCCAGCAGCTTGGGGCAGGGATCTATAAGCGGCTACACCTTC
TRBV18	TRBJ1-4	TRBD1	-	CASSLRQGAEGEKLFF	TGTGCCAGCTCACTTCGACAGGGGGCAGAAGGTGAAAAACTGTTTTTT
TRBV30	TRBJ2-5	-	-	CAWSGGVEQETQYF	TGTGCCTGGTCCGGAGGGGTAGAGCAAGAGACCCAGTACTTC
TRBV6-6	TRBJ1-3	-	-	CASTSRVVAGNTIYF	TGTGCCAGCACGTCCAGGGTGGTAGCTGGAAACACCATATATTTT
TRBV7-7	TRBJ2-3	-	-	CASSKSGPTDTQYF	TGTGCCAGCAGCAAAAGCGGCCCCACAGATACGCAGTATTTT
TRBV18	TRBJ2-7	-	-	CASSSTGGVYEQYF	TGTGCCAGCTCCTCCACAGGGGGGGTCTACGAGCAGTACTTC
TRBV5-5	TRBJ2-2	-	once	CASSPRGSPEGTGELFF	TGTGCCAGCAGCCCCCGGGGGAGCCCTGAGGGCACCGGGGAGCTGTTTTTT
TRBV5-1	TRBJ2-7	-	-	CASSLEGQYEQYF	TGCGCCAGCAGCTTGGAGGGGCAATACGAGCAGTACTTC
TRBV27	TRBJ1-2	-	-	CASSSVGAGGYTF	TGTGCCAGCAGTTCTGTGGGGGCCGGAGGCTACACCTTC
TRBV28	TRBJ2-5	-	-	CASREGQRLQETQYF	TGTGCCAGCAGGGAAGGACAGAGGCTCCAAGAGACCCAGTACTTC